Listed here are 17 T cell receptor beta chains from one sample, sequenced in a study of CD8 T cells in Susac syndrome. It was with random hexamers that about 0.45 to 1 ug RNA was reverse transcribed. TCRdb analysed the immunoSEQ multiplex PCR reads with MiXCR anew, one entry per CDR3 protein. The sample contains around 300,000 distinct CDR3 sequences, 92% of which appear only once. Sequences were obtained from CD4+ T cells from PBMCs. These receptors all come from a human donor with multiple sclerosis.

This chain connects TRBV29-1 to TRBJ2-1, with D uncertain. Germline V gene data show CDR1 as SQVTM and CDR2 as ANQGSEA. Trimming cost V 0 bases and J 5 bases, with 5 bases left between them. The CDR3 runs 12 residues. The CDR3 coding sequence is TGCAGCGTTGAAGAACAGAACAATGAGCAGTTCTTC. Protein: CSVEEQNNEQFF.

V and J are TRBV7-9 and TRBJ2-7; D call uncertain. Germline CDR1 and CDR2: SEHNR and FQNEAQ (reference sequence). The CDR3 consists of 17 residues. The ends were cut back, 5 bases at V and 1 base at J, with 21 bases in the middle. CDR3 residues: CASSPRWTGHFSYEQYF. CDR3 nucleotide sequence: TGTGCCAGCAGCCCCCGCTGGACGGGCCATTTTTCCTACGAGCAGTACTTC.

The rearrangement links TRBV6-2 or TRBV6-3 to TRBJ1-6; a possible D gene is TRBD1 (6 bases). Per the germline V gene, CDR1 is MNHEY and CDR2 is SVGEGT. V was shortened by 6 bases and J by 7 bases, with 22 bases between the two germline ends. The CDR3 has 17 amino acids. The CDR3 DNA reads as TGTGCCAGCAGCCGAGGGGGATCAGGACAGCAAAATTCACCCCTCCACTTT. It specifies CASSRGGSGQQNSPLHF.

The rearrangement joins TRBV4-3 to TRBJ2-5, with 9 bases lining up with TRBD2. Unmatched junction bases numbered 5, after V lost 0 bases and J lost 0 bases. The germline V gene has CDR1 LGHNA and CDR2 YSLEER. This CDR3 comprises 17 residues. This chain's CDR3 is CASSQDLGLAYQETQYF. The CDR3 nucleotides are TGCGCCAGCAGCCAAGATCTGGGACTAGCTTACCAAGAGACCCAGTACTTC.

The chain is built from TRBV24-1 and TRBJ1-2, with a tentative D call TRBD1 (6 bases). CDR1 KGHDR and CDR2 SFDVKD come from the germline V gene. V lost 7 bases and J 4 bases, leaving 12 bases between the germline ends. The CDR3 consists of 13 residues. CDR3 residues: CATRDSRTYGYTF. CDR3 nucleotides: TGTGCCACCAGGGACAGTCGGACCTATGGCTACACCTTC.

Here the CDR3 DNA reads TGTGCCAGCAGCCCCGGGAGGGTCCAAGAGACCCAGTACTTC. Its protein is CASSPGRVQETQYF. This rearrangement joins TRBV12-3 or TRBV12-4 to TRBJ2-5; 8 bases are a match to TRBD2. The V and J ends lost 6 bases and 1 base, in that order; junction bases with no gene match: 4. There are 14 residues in the CDR3.

The chain couples TRBV20-1 to TRBJ1-2; TRBD1 agrees at 8 bases. CDR3 size: 12 residues. Germline-derived CDR1 and CDR2 are DFQATT and SNEGSKA (reference sequence). Unmatched junction bases numbered 5, after V lost 5 bases and J lost 6 bases. The CDR3 DNA reads TGCAGTGCTGACGGACAGGGAGATGGCTACACCTTC. Translated, it gives CSADGQGDGYTF.

This chain uses TRBV23-1 with TRBJ1-2; TRBD1 aligns across 7 bases. TRBV23-1 is labeled an ORF, and its function is uncertain. This CDR3 comprises 15 residues. The junction had 11 bases not matched to a gene; V was cut back by 5 bases and J by 5 bases. The CDR3 DNA reads TGCGCCAGCAGTGACGCGGTGACAGGGCAGTATGGCTACACCTTC. It yields the protein CASSDAVTGQYGYTF.

The rearrangement uses TRBV29-1 and TRBJ2-7, with TRBD2 as a possible D gene (6 bases). This CDR3 has 14 residues. Trimming removed 4 bases from V and 3 bases from J, with 16 bases in between. CDR1 SQVTM and CDR2 ANQGSEA come from the germline V gene. In nucleotides, the CDR3 is TGCAGCGTTGCCCCCCTGCACGGGAGCTACGAGCAGTACTTC. Translated, it gives CSVAPLHGSYEQYF.

The genes are TRBV29-1 and TRBJ1-5; D unclear. Trimming left V 7 bases short and J 12 bases short, with 10 bases between. The CDR3 is 9 amino acids. The germline V gene encodes CDR1 SQVTM and CDR2 ANQGSEA. The CDR3 loop reads CSGSILQHF. CDR3 nucleotide sequence: TGCAGCGGGTCCATCCTCCAGCATTTT.

The V call is TRBV5-1, the J call TRBJ1-2; D not resolved. CDR3 length: 13 amino acids. Per the germline V gene, CDR1 is SGHRS and CDR2 is YFSETQ. The ends were cut back, 3 bases at V and 8 bases at J, with 14 bases in the middle. The CDR3 protein is CASSSAGGAGYTF. The CDR3 DNA reads TGCGCCAGCAGCTCCGCGGGAGGAGCGGGCTACACCTTC.

This rearrangement joins TRBV6-1 to TRBJ1-2; TRBD1 agrees at 7 bases. Trimming cost V 4 bases and J 7 bases; bases outside gene matches: 6. The CDR3 extends over 13 amino acids. The germline V gene has CDR1 MNHNS and CDR2 SASEGT. The CDR3: CASSVTQGGGYTF. Written as DNA, the CDR3 is TGTGCCAGCAGTGTAACCCAGGGGGGTGGCTACACCTTC.

This chain links TRBV20-1 with TRBJ1-5; D remains unclear. This CDR3 contains 17 residues. V was clipped by 0 bases and J by 0 bases, with 15 bases between them. Germline CDR1 and CDR2: DFQATT and SNEGSKA (reference sequence). The CDR3 nucleotides are TGCAGTGCTAGAGACCCGGACGGTCAAAATAGCAATCAGCCCCAGCATTTT. Encoded protein: CSARDPDGQNSNQPQHF.

The chain employs TRBV27 and TRBJ2-3, with 7 positions matching TRBD2. The CDR3 loop spans 16 amino acids. Germline V gene sequence: CDR1 MNHEY, CDR2 SMNVEV (reference sequence). V was pared by 6 bases and J by 2 bases, with 11 bases of the junction left unmatched. CDR3 DNA sequence: TGTGCCAGCAGACGCTTAGGGCTAGCGGACACAGATACGCAGTATTTT. Amino acid sequence: CASRRLGLADTDTQYF.

The genes are TRBV20-1 and TRBJ2-5, with 14 bases that match TRBD2. Looked up from germline, CDR1 is DFQATT and CDR2 is SNEGSKA (reference sequence). V shed 6 bases and J 5 bases; nucleotides not matched to a gene: 2. The CDR3 runs to 13 residues. CDR3 DNA: TGCAGTGCGGGACTAGCGGGGGAGGAGACCCAGTACTTC. Translation gives CSAGLAGEETQYF.

J is TRBJ1-1 and V is TRBV6-5; a weak D match, TRBD1 (5 bases). The CDR3 runs 13 residues. The ends were cut back, 3 bases at V and 12 bases at J, with 17 bases in the middle. In germline, CDR1 is MNHEY, CDR2 SVGAGI. The CDR3, as DNA: TGTGCCAGCAGTTATTATCGGGCAGGGTCCTCTTTCTTT. Translating it yields CASSYYRAGSSFF.

The chain links TRBV3-1 to TRBJ1-1; D unclear. The V gene lost 3 bases and the J gene lost 7 bases, with 21 bases spanning the gap. The CDR3 is made up of 16 amino acids. Germline V gene data show CDR1 as LGHDT and CDR2 as YNNKEL (reference sequence). CDR3 protein: CASSHAFRGWAVEAFF. The CDR3 nucleotides are TGTGCCAGCAGCCACGCGTTTAGAGGGTGGGCAGTTGAAGCTTTCTTT.